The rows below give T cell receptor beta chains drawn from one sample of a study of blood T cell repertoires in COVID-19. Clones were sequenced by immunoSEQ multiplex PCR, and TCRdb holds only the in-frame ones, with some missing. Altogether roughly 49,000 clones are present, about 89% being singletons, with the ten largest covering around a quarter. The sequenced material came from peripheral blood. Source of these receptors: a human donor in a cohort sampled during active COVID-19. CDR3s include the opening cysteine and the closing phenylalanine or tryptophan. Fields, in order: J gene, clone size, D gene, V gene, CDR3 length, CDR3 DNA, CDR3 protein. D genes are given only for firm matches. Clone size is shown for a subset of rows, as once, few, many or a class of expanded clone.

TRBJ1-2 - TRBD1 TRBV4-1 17 TGCGCCAGCAGCCAAGCACGGACAGGGGGCAGTTTAAATGGCTACACCTTC CASSQARTGGSLNGYTF
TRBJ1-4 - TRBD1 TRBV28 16 TGTGCCAGCAGTCAAACGGACAGGGGGCCGGGTGAAAAACTGTTTTTT CASSQTDRGPGEKLFF
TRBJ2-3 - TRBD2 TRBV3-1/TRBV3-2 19 TGTGCCAGCAGCCAAGACGTGGTTGGGCGGGGGGGCCGCACAGATACGCAGTATTTT CASSQDVVGRGGRTDTQYF
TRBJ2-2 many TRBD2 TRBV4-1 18 TGCGCCAGCAGTTTGACTAGCGGGGGCTTTACGAACACCGGGGAGCTGTTTTTT CASSLTSGGFTNTGELFF
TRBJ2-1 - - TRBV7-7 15 TGTGCCAGCAGCTTAAACCCCGGGGACTACAATGAGCAGTTCTTC CASSLNPGDYNEQFF
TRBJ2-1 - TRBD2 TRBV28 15 TGTGCCAGCAGCCAAGCGGGGGCCTCCTACAATGAGCAGTTCTTC CASSQAGASYNEQFF
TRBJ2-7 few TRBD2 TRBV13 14 TGTGCCAGCAGCTTAGGCCGACTAGCAAACGAGCAGTACTTC CASSLGRLANEQYF
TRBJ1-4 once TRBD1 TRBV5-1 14 TGCGCCAGCAGCTCGGGACAGTCTAATGAAAAACTGTTTTTT CASSSGQSNEKLFF
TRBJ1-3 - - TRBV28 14 TGTGCCAGCAGCCGGACAAACTCTGGAAACACCATATATTTT CASSRTNSGNTIYF
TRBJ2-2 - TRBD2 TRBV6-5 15 TGTGCCAGCCGTCCGGGAGGGAGGAACACCGGGGAGCTGTTTTTT CASRPGGRNTGELFF
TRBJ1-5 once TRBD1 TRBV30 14 TGTGCCTGGACGGGACAGAGGGTCGGGCAGCCCCAGCATTTT CAWTGQRVGQPQHF
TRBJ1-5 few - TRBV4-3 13 TGCGCCAGCAGCCAACAGGCTAACCAGCCCCAGCATTTT CASSQQANQPQHF
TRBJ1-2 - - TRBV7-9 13 TGTGCCAGCAGCTTCACAGGCAGGGAAGGCTACACCTTC CASSFTGREGYTF
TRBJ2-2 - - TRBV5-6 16 TGTGCCAGCAGCTTGGCCAAAGGCAGGTCAACCGGGGAGCTGTTTTTT CASSLAKGRSTGELFF
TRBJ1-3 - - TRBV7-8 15 TGTGCCAGCAGCTTAGCGACCGGGGGTGGAAACACCATATATTTT CASSLATGGGNTIYF
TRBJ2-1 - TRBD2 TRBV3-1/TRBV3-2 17 TGTGCCAGCAGCCTGACTAGCGGGAGCTTCACCTACAATGAGCAGTTCTTC CASSLTSGSFTYNEQFF
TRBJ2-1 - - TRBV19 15 TGTGCCAGTAGTGCTGGACAGAGCTCCTACAATGAGCAGTTCTTC CASSAGQSSYNEQFF
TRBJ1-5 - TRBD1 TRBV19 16 TGTGCCAGTAGTATTCCAAAGGGGGCTAGCAATCAGCCCCAGCATTTT CASSIPKGASNQPQHF
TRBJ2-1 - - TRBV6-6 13 TGTGCCAGCAACCGTGCTAGGGGCAATGAGCAGTTCTTC CASNRARGNEQFF
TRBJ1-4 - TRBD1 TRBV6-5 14 TGTGCCAGCAGGCCGGGACAGGCGAATGAAAAACTGTTTTTT CASRPGQANEKLFF
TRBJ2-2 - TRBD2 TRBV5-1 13 TGCGCCAGCAGGAGCGGGGGCACCGGGGAGCTGTTTTTT CASRSGGTGELFF
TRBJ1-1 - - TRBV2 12 TGTGCCAGCAGTGACGGTCTCACTGAAGCTTTCTTT CASSDGLTEAFF
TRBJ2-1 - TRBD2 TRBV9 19 TGTGCCAGCAGCGTAGCGGGACTAGCGGGAGGGAGCTCCTACAATGAGCAGTTCTTC CASSVAGLAGGSSYNEQFF
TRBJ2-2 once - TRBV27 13 TGTGCCAGCAGTTATACGAACACCGGGGAGCTGTTTTTT CASSYTNTGELFF
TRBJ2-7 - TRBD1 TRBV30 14 TGTGCCTGGAGTCCGGACAGGCTGGCTGGCGAGCAGTACTTC CAWSPDRLAGEQYF
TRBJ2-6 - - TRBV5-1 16 TGCGCCAGCAGCTTTGACAGTAGCTCTGGGGCCAACGTCCTGACTTTC CASSFDSSSGANVLTF
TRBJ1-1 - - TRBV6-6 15 TGTGCCAGCAGTTACTCAGGGGCAGGGGACACTGAAGCTTTCTTT CASSYSGAGDTEAFF
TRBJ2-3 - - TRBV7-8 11 TGTGCCAGCAGCTCCTTTCGGGGGTTAGATTTT CASSSFRGLDF
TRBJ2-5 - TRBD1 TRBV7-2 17 TGTGCCAGCAGCTCAGTGCCCGGGACAGGAGCCGGGGAGACCCAGTACTTC CASSSVPGTGAGETQYF
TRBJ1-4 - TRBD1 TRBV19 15 TGTGCCAGTAGTTCCCCCCGGGACAGAAATGAAAAACTGTTTTTT CASSSPRDRNEKLFF
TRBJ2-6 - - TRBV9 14 TGTGCCAGCAGCGGTATTACTGGGGCCAACGTCCTGACTTTC CASSGITGANVLTF
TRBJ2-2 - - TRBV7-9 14 TGTGCCAGCAGCTTATGGCGGGACACCGGGGAGCTGTTTTTT CASSLWRDTGELFF
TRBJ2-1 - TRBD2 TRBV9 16 TGTGCCAGCAGCTCCTTCAGGCGGGGGGGCTACAATGAGCAGTTCTTC CASSSFRRGGYNEQFF
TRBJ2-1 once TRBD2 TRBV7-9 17 TGTGCCAGCAGCTTCGGGGCTAGCGGGAGAGTAGGCAATGAGCAGTTCTTC CASSFGASGRVGNEQFF
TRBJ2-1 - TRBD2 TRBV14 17 TGTGCCAGCAGCCCATTGACTAGCGGGAGGCCCAACAATGAGCAGTTCTTC CASSPLTSGRPNNEQFF
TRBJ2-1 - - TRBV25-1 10 TGTGCCAGCATACGGGATGAGCAGTTCTTC CASIRDEQFF
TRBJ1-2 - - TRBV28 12 TGTGCCAGCAGTTTAGGGGGCCTAGGCTACACCTTC CASSLGGLGYTF
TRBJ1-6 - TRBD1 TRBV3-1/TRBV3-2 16 TGTGCCAGCAGCCCATTTCCGGGACAGCAGAATTCACCCCTCCACTTT CASSPFPGQQNSPLHF
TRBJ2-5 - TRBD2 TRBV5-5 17 TGTGCCAGCAGCTTTGGACTAGCGGGAGGTTTAGCAGAGACCCAGTACTTC CASSFGLAGGLAETQYF
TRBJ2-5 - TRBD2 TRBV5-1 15 TGCGCCAGCAGCCGTGGGACTAGCGGGCAAGAGACCCAGTACTTC CASSRGTSGQETQYF
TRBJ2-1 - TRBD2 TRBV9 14 TGTGCCAGCAGCGTTAGCGGGGCTTGGAATGAGCAGTTCTTC CASSVSGAWNEQFF
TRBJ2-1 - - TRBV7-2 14 TGTGCCAGCAGCCACCCCAGCTCCTACAATGAGCAGTTCTTC CASSHPSSYNEQFF